The following is a T cell receptor (beta chain) sequence with its context. Assay execution took place at the deep level. Original methodology: From ImmunoSEQ came sequences covering only the junction and carrying no quality scores, so filtering differed. Sequenced by immunoSEQ multiplex PCR; TCRdb stores in-frame clones only, minus some. For V, J and clone size, that table is used; D and trimming come from the DNA. The table shows more than 2 million clones, with approximately 95% occurring only once. The V gene lost 5 bases and the J gene lost 0 bases, with 13 bases spanning the gap. Germline CDR1 and CDR2: GTSNPN and SVGIG (reference sequence). This CDR3 region has 14 residues. The data are from a study of shared clonotypes between healthy human individuals.

Sequencing was done on a sample of naive CD4+ T cells sorted from blood. Subset noted: CD45RA+ positively selected. The sequence was collected from a man younger than 35 in good health. V usage is TRBV30 and J usage is TRBJ1-2, with unresolved D. The CDR3 DNA reads TGTGCCTGGGACCAGGACGTTACTAACTATGGCTACACCTTC. This translates into CAWDQDVTNYGYTF.